This entry describes one T cell receptor beta chain. What it recognizes is unknown. The table came from immunoSEQ multiplex PCR; TCRdb's copy has only in-frame clones and leaves some out. The repertoire holds approximately 110,000 clones, with about 91% as singletons. This sample stems from a study of T cell responses to AZD1222 COVID-19 vaccine. Study conclusions and caveats: Along spike, vaccine-associated CD4 TCRs were found throughout, with dominance at 160-218 and 743-854. Rises in breadth and depth of Spike-specific TCRs came after two AZD1222 doses. Just a handful of AZD1222 recipients tested seropositive at baseline. Females outnumbered males among donors, who were mostly white British; clonal diversity was possibly underestimated.

The length of the CDR3 is 12 residues. Germline loops: CDR1 SSHAT, CDR2 FNYEAQ (reference sequence). The source was peripheral blood, collected 28 days after the second AZD1222 dose. V gene TRBV7-7 combines with J gene TRBJ2-2; D could derive from TRBD1 or TRBD2 (6 bases each). This receptor was taken from an adult who received the AZD1222 COVID-19 vaccine. CDR3 sequence: CALGRGPGELFF. The CDR3 DNA sequence: TGTGCTCTTGGACGGGGGCCCGGGGAGCTGTTTTTT.